The 9 T cell receptor beta chains presented below share a single source sample, sequenced in a study of blood T cell repertoires in COVID-19. The repertoire was sequenced with immunoSEQ multiplex PCR; TCRdb's copy has only in-frame clones and lacks some. Among around 270,000 clones listed, about 83% were seen once. Sequenced material: peripheral blood. The source of these receptors is a woman in her thirties or forties who had recovered from COVID-19.

The V gene is TRBV28, the J gene TRBJ2-7; possibly TRBD2 for D (7 bases). Germline V gene data show CDR1 as MDHEN and CDR2 as SYDVKM. The V and J ends lost 6 bases and 5 bases respectively, with 23 bases between them. CDR3 size: 16 residues. CDR3 amino acids: CASRGFAGGLLHEQYF. The DNA of the CDR3 is TGTGCCAGCAGAGGGTTTGCCGGGGGGCTATTACACGAGCAGTACTTC.

The chain combines TRBV5-4 with TRBJ1-1; 9 nucleotides match TRBD1. Germline CDR1 and CDR2: SGHNT and YYREEE (reference sequence). V shed 4 bases and J 3 bases; nucleotides not matched to a gene: 4. The CDR3 consists of 14 residues. The CDR3 reads CASSPRDRDTEAFF. CDR3 bases: TGTGCCAGCAGCCCCCGGGACAGGGACACTGAAGCTTTCTTT. Together with reference TRBV5-4 and TRBJ1-1, the CDR3 gives the full variable domain: ETGVTQSPTHLIKTRGQQVTLRCSSQSGHNTVSWYQQALGQGPQFIFQYYREEENGRGNFPPRFSGLQFPNYSSELNVNALELDDSALYLCASSPRDRDTEAFFGQGTRLTVV.

The chain is built from TRBV5-1 and TRBJ2-1; TRBD2 agrees at 8 bases. The CDR3 runs to 14 residues. Germline-derived CDR1 and CDR2 are SGHRS and YFSETQ. Trimming removed 0 bases from V and 8 bases from J; junction bases left unmatched: 4. The CDR3, as DNA: TGCGCCAGCAGCTTGGTAGCGGGGATAGATGAGCAGTTCTTC. It encodes CASSLVAGIDEQFF.

The chain couples TRBV7-8 to TRBJ2-4; 9 bases are shared with TRBD1. This CDR3 has 16 amino acids. The J segment lost 9 bases and the V segment lost 5 bases, leaving 14 bases of the junction unmatched. Germline CDR1 reads SGHVS; CDR2 reads FQNEAQ. CDR3 DNA sequence: TGTGCCAGCAGCCCCTTCCGGGACAGGGAAAAGGTCATTCAGTACTTC. Translation: CASSPFRDREKVIQYF.

This clone was detected once. The chain employs TRBV5-1 and TRBJ2-7; tentative D call: TRBD2 (7 bases). This CDR3 region has 15 residues. Germline V gene sequence: CDR1 SGHRS, CDR2 YFSETQ. Trimming took 4 bases from V and 5 from J, leaving 19 bases between them. The CDR3 DNA sequence: TGCGCCAGCAGCGGTGGCAGGGGAGGGGCCAACGAGCAGTACTTC. It encodes CASSGGRGGANEQYF.

The chain recombines TRBV6-6 with TRBJ1-2; a weak D match, TRBD1 (6 bases). CDR1 and CDR2 (germline): MNHNY, SVGAGI (reference sequence). V lost 5 bases and J 4 bases, leaving 17 bases between the germline ends. The CDR3 has 15 residues. This chain's CDR3 is CASSPVREGGYGYTF. Written as DNA, the CDR3 is TGTGCCAGCAGTCCGGTCCGGGAAGGGGGCTATGGCTACACCTTC.

The CDR3, as DNA: TGTGCCACCAGTGATCTGGGTACGGGTCGGGTCGGCTACACCTTC. This gives the protein CATSDLGTGRVGYTF. The chain is built from TRBV24-1 and TRBJ1-2; no reliable D call. Germline CDR1 is KGHDR and CDR2 is SFDVKD. CDR3 length: 15 residues. The germline V and J ends were trimmed by 3 bases and 8 bases, with 18 bases remaining between them.

V gene TRBV28 combines with J gene TRBJ1-4; a possible D gene is TRBD1 (5 bases). Trimming took off 5 bases at V and 7 bases at J, with 17 bases between the two ends. The CDR3 contains 15 residues. In germline, CDR1 is MDHEN, CDR2 SYDVKM. In nucleotides, the CDR3 is TGTGCCAGCAGTCCCCGGTCAGGGTATGGTGAAAAACTGTTTTTT. It codes for CASSPRSGYGEKLFF.

The chain joins TRBV11-2 to TRBJ1-3, with D unclear. Trimming left V 5 bases short and J 0 bases short, with 8 bases between. Looked up from germline, CDR1 is SGHAT and CDR2 is FQNNGV. The length of the CDR3 is 14 residues. The CDR3 sequence: CASSIQSSGNTIYF. The CDR3 nucleotides are TGTGCCAGCAGCATACAGAGCTCTGGAAACACCATATATTTT.